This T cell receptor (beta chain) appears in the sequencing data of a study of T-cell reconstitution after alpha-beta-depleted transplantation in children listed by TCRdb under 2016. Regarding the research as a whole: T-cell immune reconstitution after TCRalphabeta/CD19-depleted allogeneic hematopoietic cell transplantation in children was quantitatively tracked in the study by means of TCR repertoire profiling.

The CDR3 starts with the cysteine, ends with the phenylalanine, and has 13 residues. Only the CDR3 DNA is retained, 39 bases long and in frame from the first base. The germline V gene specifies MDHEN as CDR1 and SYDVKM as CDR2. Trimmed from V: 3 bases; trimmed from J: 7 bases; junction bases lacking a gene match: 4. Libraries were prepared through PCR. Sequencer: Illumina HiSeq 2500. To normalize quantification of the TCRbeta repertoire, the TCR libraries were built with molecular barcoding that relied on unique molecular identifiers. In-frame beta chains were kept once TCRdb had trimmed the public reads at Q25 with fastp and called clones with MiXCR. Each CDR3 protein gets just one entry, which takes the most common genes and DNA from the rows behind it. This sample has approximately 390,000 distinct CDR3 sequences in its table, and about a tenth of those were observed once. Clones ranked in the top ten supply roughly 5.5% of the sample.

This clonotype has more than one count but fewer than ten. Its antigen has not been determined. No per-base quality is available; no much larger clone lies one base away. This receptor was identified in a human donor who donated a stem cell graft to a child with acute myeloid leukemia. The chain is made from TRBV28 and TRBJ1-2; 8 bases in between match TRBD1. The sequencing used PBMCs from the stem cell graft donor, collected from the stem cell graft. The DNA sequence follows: TGTGCCAGCAGTTTTGCAGGGGGCATTGGCTACACCTTC. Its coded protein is CASSFAGGIGYTF.